The 22 T cell receptor beta chains given below trace back to one sample, sequenced in a study of chemoradiotherapy in HPV16-positive cancers. Sequencing was performed with immunoSEQ multiplex PCR; in TCRdb, only in-frame clones are kept and a portion is missing. Of roughly 32,000 clones listed, approximately 90% are singletons. Sequencing was performed on blood, taken from a patient who underwent chemoradiotherapy. The receptor set was obtained from a human donor with HPV-associated anogenital cancer.

V and J are TRBV19 and TRBJ1-2; 9 bases are shared with TRBD1. V shed 7 bases and J 1 base; nucleotides not matched to a gene: 10. The CDR3 is 16 amino acids. Germline values: CDR1 LNHDA, CDR2 SQIVND (reference sequence). CDR3 in DNA: TGTGCCAGTAACGACAGGGGGAATTGGAATAACTATGGCTACACCTTC. Its protein product is CASNDRGNWNNYGYTF.

The rearrangement uses TRBV7-3 and TRBJ2-3, with D perhaps TRBD1 (6 bases). Trimming shortened V by 0 bases and J by 9 bases, and 16 bases separated the two germline ends. This CDR3 has 15 residues. The V gene's germline CDR1 is SGHTA and CDR2 FQGTGA. DNA for the CDR3: TGTGCCAGCAGCTTAACGGCGGACAGTTTTTGGACGCAGTATTTT. Translation gives CASSLTADSFWTQYF.

The chain uses TRBV2 and TRBJ2-7; the D gene is possibly TRBD1 (6 bases). The CDR3 sequence is 14 residues long. Germline V gene sequence: CDR1 SNHLY, CDR2 FYNNEI. V gave up 1 base and J gave up 5 bases, with 12 bases separating them. The CDR3 reads CASSEDRALNEQYF. CDR3 DNA sequence: TGTGCCAGCAGTGAAGACAGGGCCCTCAACGAGCAGTACTTC.

This rearrangement joins TRBV4-3 to TRBJ2-2; D remains unclear. The CDR3 sequence is 12 residues long. Germline CDR1 is LGHNA and CDR2 is YSLEER. V was trimmed by 1 base and J by 6 bases, leaving 3 bases between them. This chain's CDR3 is CASSQGPGELFF. In DNA, the CDR3 is TGCGCCAGCAGCCAAGGTCCCGGGGAGCTGTTTTTT.

This sequence joins TRBV30 and TRBJ1-5; the D is unclear. This CDR3 is 12 amino acids long. Per the germline V gene, CDR1 is GTSNPN and CDR2 is SVGIG (reference sequence). The V end was cut by 0 bases, the J end by 7 bases, with 7 bases between. CDR3 amino acids: CAWSVRGQPQHF. The CDR3 DNA reads TGTGCCTGGAGTGTACGAGGGCAGCCCCAGCATTTT.

This chain connects TRBV19 to TRBJ2-3; the D gene is possibly TRBD1 (6 bases). V was cut by 4 bases and J by 8 bases, with 22 bases left in between. The CDR3 spans 16 residues. Germline-derived CDR1 and CDR2 are LNHDA and SQIVND (reference sequence). The CDR3 coding sequence is TGTGCCAGTAGTACCTCAGGCAGGGGTGCATGGGGTACGCAGTATTTT. It yields the protein CASSTSGRGAWGTQYF.

The gene calls are TRBV11-2 and TRBJ2-7, with 8 bases matching TRBD1. Germline CDR1 and CDR2: SGHAT and FQNNGV. This CDR3 region has 17 residues. The ends lost 0 bases at V and 2 bases at J; junction bases unmatched: 9. Here the CDR3 reads CASSLEAGGSGPYEQYF. CDR3 nucleotide sequence: TGTGCCAGCAGCTTAGAGGCAGGGGGCTCGGGGCCCTACGAGCAGTACTTC.

J is TRBJ2-3 and V is TRBV11-2; 7 bases map to TRBD2. CDR3 length: 17 amino acids. In germline, CDR1 is SGHAT, CDR2 FQNNGV. After removal of 0 bases from V and 1 base from J, the junction contained 7 bases not matched to a gene. The DNA for the CDR3 is TGTGCCAGCAGCTTAGATGGGAGGACTAGTGGCACAGATACGCAGTATTTT. Translation gives CASSLDGRTSGTDTQYF. Variable domain in full (rest from reference TRBV11-2 and TRBJ2-3): EAGVAQSPRYKIIEKRQSVAFWCNPISGHATLYWYQQILGQGPKLLIQFQNNGVVDDSQLPKDRFSAERLKGVDSTLKIQPAKLEDSAVYLCASSLDGRTSGTDTQYFGPGTRLTVL.

This clone was seen more than once but under ten times. The chain recombines TRBV10-3 with TRBJ2-3, with D perhaps TRBD2 (6 bases). There are 16 residues in the CDR3. Trimming shortened V by 4 bases and J by 5 bases, and 19 bases separated the two germline ends. CDR1 is ENHRY and CDR2 is SYGVKD in the germline V gene. The CDR3 DNA follows: TGTGCCATCAGTGGGCCCCACGGCGGGGCGGAAGATACGCAGTATTTT. Its protein product is CAISGPHGGAEDTQYF.

The rearrangement links TRBV18 to TRBJ1-5; perhaps TRBD1 as D (5 bases). V shed 3 bases and J shed 4 bases, with 16 bases lying between them. CDR3 size: 16 residues. Germline CDR1 KGHSH, CDR2 LQKENI. The CDR3 DNA reads as TGTGCCAGCTCACCGACCGCCAGGGCCCTTAATCAGCCCCAGCATTTT. Its translation: CASSPTARALNQPQHF.

This clone came up once. The V and J genes are TRBV30 and TRBJ1-4; tentative D call: TRBD1 (5 bases). Trimming shortened V by 3 bases and J by 7 bases, and 18 bases separated the two germline ends. The CDR3 is 15 residues long. The germline V gene encodes CDR1 GTSNPN and CDR2 SVGIG (reference sequence). The CDR3 nucleotides read TGTGCCTGGAGCCGTGGGACCCCAGCTGGTGAAAAACTGTTTTTT. Protein: CAWSRGTPAGEKLFF.

V usage is TRBV13 and J usage is TRBJ1-3; TRBD1 is a possible D gene (5 bases). Germline CDR1 is PRHDT and CDR2 is FYEKMQ (reference sequence). The CDR3 has 16 amino acids. Trimming stripped 8 bases from V and 0 bases from J, with 17 bases between. The CDR3 reads CASSPWGDGSGNTIYF. Here the CDR3 DNA reads TGTGCCAGCTCCCCGTGGGGGGATGGCTCTGGAAACACCATATATTTT.

The chain combines TRBV5-1 with TRBJ2-4; possibly TRBD1 for D (5 bases). This CDR3 comprises 12 residues. V lost 0 bases and J lost 11, with 9 bases in between. Germline V gene sequence: CDR1 SGHRS, CDR2 YFSETQ. As DNA, the CDR3 is TGCGCCAGCAGCTTGGATGGGGCGGTTCAGTACTTC. It encodes CASSLDGAVQYF.

The chain links TRBV5-4 to TRBJ2-7; a weak D match, TRBD2 (6 bases). Germline V gives CDR1 SGHNT, CDR2 YYREEE (reference sequence). The CDR3 length is 15 residues. The V gene lost 2 bases and the J gene lost 1 base, with 13 bases spanning the gap. The DNA for the CDR3 is TGTGCCAGCAGCTTCACCCTGGGGGGTTCCTACGAGCAGTACTTC. Protein product: CASSFTLGGSYEQYF. Full variable domain (missing parts from reference TRBV5-4 and TRBJ2-7): ETGVTQSPTHLIKTRGQQVTLRCSSQSGHNTVSWYQQALGQGPQFIFQYYREEENGRGNFPPRFSGLQFPNYSSELNVNALELDDSALYLCASSFTLGGSYEQYFGPGTRLTVT.

This clone showed up just once. The chain employs TRBV29-1 and TRBJ2-7; a possible D gene is TRBD2 (6 bases). Germline lookup yields CDR1 SQVTM and CDR2 ANQGSEA. This CDR3 is built from 13 residues. V lost 7 bases and J 6 bases, leaving 19 bases between the germline ends. The CDR3 here is CSALMGLAGEQYF. In DNA form, the CDR3 reads TGCAGCGCATTAATGGGACTTGCCGGCGAGCAGTACTTC.

This chain links TRBV7-2 with TRBJ1-4; maybe TRBD1 (5 bases). The germline gives CDR1 SGHTA, CDR2 FQGNSA. The CDR3 is 16 residues long. The ends were cut back, 2 bases at V and 6 bases at J, with 16 bases in the middle. CDR3 in DNA: TGTGCCAGCAGCTTAAATACAGGCTCGGGGGATGAAAAACTGTTTTTT. Residues: CASSLNTGSGDEKLFF.

The V and J genes are TRBV9 and TRBJ2-2; TRBD1 matches 8 bases. V dropped 3 bases and J dropped 3; count of bases not matched to a gene: 1. Germline-derived CDR1 and CDR2 are SGDLS and YYNGEE. CDR3 size: 14 residues. CDR3 protein: CASSGDRYTGELFF. In DNA form, the CDR3 reads TGTGCCAGCAGCGGGGACAGGTACACCGGGGAGCTGTTTTTT.

The chain is built from TRBV5-1 and TRBJ2-1; 8 bases agree with TRBD2. CDR3 length: 18 residues. Per germline, CDR1 SGHRS and CDR2 YFSETQ. Trimming cost V 1 base and J 2 bases; bases outside gene matches: 11. Here the CDR3 DNA reads TGCGCCAGCAGCTTGCGGAGCGGGGGACCTGGTACCTACAATGAGCAGTTCTTC. Amino acids: CASSLRSGGPGTYNEQFF.

The chain joins TRBV18 to TRBJ2-3, with 10 bases identical to TRBD2. The CDR3 is made up of 17 amino acids. CDR1 and CDR2 (germline): KGHSH, LQKENI. J was trimmed by 6 bases and V by 0 bases; bases with no gene match: 9. The CDR3 reads CASSPPFLAGAADTQYF. The CDR3 DNA reads TGTGCCAGCTCACCACCGTTTCTAGCGGGAGCCGCGGATACGCAGTATTTT.

This rearrangement joins TRBV7-2 to TRBJ2-3; 9 bases map to TRBD2. The CDR3 is made up of 16 amino acids. The ends lost 1 base at V and 7 bases at J; junction bases unmatched: 9. The germline V gene has CDR1 SGHTA and CDR2 FQGNSA. CDR3 DNA sequence: TGTGCCAGCAGCTTAGGAGGGGCGGGAGGGGCAAATACGCAGTATTTT. It codes for CASSLGGAGGANTQYF.

The chain combines TRBV7-3 with TRBJ1-2; 7 bases are shared with TRBD1. Germline CDR1 is SGHTA and CDR2 is FQGTGA. There are 14 residues in the CDR3. V trimming: 5 bases; J trimming: 4 bases; junction bases outside the gene matches: 7. The CDR3 region is CASSEYRDSYGYTF. The CDR3 nucleotides are TGTGCCAGCAGCGAGTACCGGGACAGCTATGGCTACACCTTC.

The chain uses TRBV5-5 and TRBJ2-7; 9 bases map to TRBD1. The CDR3 extends over 16 amino acids. Looked up from germline, CDR1 is SGHKS and CDR2 is YYEKEE (reference sequence). V trimming: 3 bases; J trimming: 2 bases; junction bases outside the gene matches: 9. As DNA, the CDR3 is TGTGCCAGCAGCTCCGTTCTGGGGACAGGGCCCTACGAGCAGTACTTC. It yields the protein CASSSVLGTGPYEQYF.